Listed here are 9 T cell receptor beta chains from one sample, sequenced in a study of human T cells and chemical hapten exposure. The study used a library that attached unique molecular identifiers to individual cDNA molecules. TCRdb fed the reads into MiXCR, producing one record per CDR3 protein. The sample lists 100,000 to 150,000 distinct CDR3 sequences; over 7% were seen once. Whole blood, unfractionated, served as the material for total RNA extraction. The sequenced material came from whole blood. These receptor sequences come from a human donor in good health. Some clones in this sample may be carry-over from other donors' samples.

The J gene is TRBJ1-5, the V gene TRBV20-1, with no clear D. This CDR3 contains 15 residues. V lost 0 bases, J lost 1 base, and 10 bases lay in between. Germline CDR1 reads DFQATT; CDR2 reads SNEGSKA (reference sequence). CDR3 sequence: CSAREAGSSNQPQHF. CDR3 DNA sequence: TGCAGTGCTAGAGAGGCGGGGAGCAGCAATCAGCCCCAGCATTTT.

This clonotype has more than one count but fewer than ten. The V call is TRBV20-1, the J call TRBJ2-7, with TRBD2 identical over 9 bases. V shed 5 bases and J 6 bases; nucleotides not matched to a gene: 8. Looked up from germline, CDR1 is DFQATT and CDR2 is SNEGSKA (reference sequence). The CDR3 sequence is 13 residues long. The CDR3 bases are TGCAGTGCTCCAAGCGGGGGGAGAAGCGAGCAGTACTTC. It specifies CSAPSGGRSEQYF.

Only a few counts were recorded for this clonotype. The chain joins TRBV5-5 to TRBJ2-1; D might be TRBD2 (7 bases). The germline V and J ends were trimmed by 6 bases and 7 bases, with 20 bases remaining between them. CDR1 and CDR2 (germline): SGHKS, YYEKEE (reference sequence). This CDR3 comprises 15 residues. CDR3 nucleotides: TGTGCCAGCAATCAGGGGACCGGGGAGGGGAATGAGCAGTTCTTC. Amino acid sequence: CASNQGTGEGNEQFF.

The CDR3 sequence is CASSDLSTVKFF. CDR3 nucleotides: TGCGCCAGCAGTGATCTGAGCACGGTGAAGTTCTTC. V gene TRBV10-1 combines with J gene TRBJ2-1; D unclear. The CDR3 spans 12 residues. V lost 3 bases and J 14 bases, leaving 14 bases between the germline ends. Germline loops: CDR1 WNHNN, CDR2 SYGVQD (reference sequence).

This clonotype came up a few times. This chain links TRBV4-3 with TRBJ2-1; the D is unclear. Trimming pared 0 bases from V and 2 bases from J, leaving 2 bases between. The CDR3 is 13 amino acids. Looked up from germline, CDR1 is LGHNA and CDR2 is YSLEER. As DNA, the CDR3 is TGCGCCAGCAGCCAAGATCCCTACAATGAGCAGTTCTTC. The encoded protein is CASSQDPYNEQFF.

The V gene is TRBV23-1, the J gene TRBJ2-5; D might be TRBD1 (6 bases). TRBV23-1 is an ORF, with its function uncertain. The V end lost 7 bases, the J end lost 5 bases, and 29 bases lay between the germline ends. The CDR3 loop spans 18 amino acids. CDR3 sequence (DNA): TGCGCCAGCACCCCAAACCGGCCAGGGGCTACTTTTTTGGAGACCCAGTACTTC. Protein sequence: CASTPNRPGATFLETQYF.

V and J are TRBV6-6 and TRBJ1-1; TRBD1 might be the D (5 bases). CDR3 length: 16 amino acids. The V gene lost 4 bases and the J gene lost 3 bases, with 18 bases spanning the gap. The germline V gene has CDR1 MNHNY and CDR2 SVGAGI (reference sequence). For the CDR3, the DNA is TGTGCCAGCAGTTCGGGCTTATTACGAGGGGACACTGAAGCTTTCTTT. This sequence encodes CASSSGLLRGDTEAFF.

This clonotype appeared a few times. The chain carries TRBV6-1 and TRBJ1-2, with a weak D call TRBD1 (6 bases). CDR3 length: 11 residues. The V end lost 8 bases, the J end lost 6 bases, and 10 bases lay between the germline ends. CDR1 is MNHNS, CDR2 SASEGT, per germline. CDR3 residues: CASSGVDGYTF. CDR3 coding DNA: TGTGCCAGCTCAGGGGTGGATGGCTACACCTTC.

In this sample, this clonotype turned up many times. The rearrangement joins TRBV7-2 to TRBJ1-2, with 8 bases fitting TRBD1. The CDR3 length is 15 residues. Germline assignment: CDR1 SGHTA and CDR2 FQGNSA. The ends lost 4 bases at V and 0 bases at J; junction bases unmatched: 4. The CDR3 nucleotides are TGTGCCAGCAGCTACCAGGGGGCCGCTAACTATGGCTACACCTTC. It translates to CASSYQGAANYGYTF.